These 30 T cell receptor beta chains were sequenced from one sample in a study of cytomegalovirus exposure and HLA in healthy donors. The PCR contained 60 Vbeta and 13 Jbeta primers. Generated by immunoSEQ multiplex PCR, the TCRdb table keeps only in-frame clones and is missing some. Across some 130,000 clones, the top ten clones capture over 1.5% of the sample. Sequenced input: PBMCs. These receptors came from a man aged 18 to 30 in good health and CMV-seronegative.

This chain connects TRBV4-3 to TRBJ2-7; weak D call: TRBD1 (6 bases). CDR3 length equals 14 residues. V was trimmed by 8 bases and J by 4 bases, leaving 18 bases between them. Germline V CDR1 and CDR2: LGHNA, YSLEER. CDR3 protein: CASGRHRVQYEQYF. In DNA form, the CDR3 reads TGCGCCAGCGGCCGTCACAGGGTTCAGTACGAGCAGTACTTC.

The chain recombines TRBV7-2 with TRBJ1-1; D might be TRBD1 (6 bases). The germline gives CDR1 SGHTA, CDR2 FQGNSA. V lost 5 bases to trimming and J lost 9 bases, with 19 bases between them. CDR3 length: 14 amino acids. CDR3 residues: CASSPNMGGAQAFF. Written as DNA, the CDR3 is TGTGCCAGCAGCCCGAATATGGGGGGGGCACAAGCTTTCTTT.

The chain joins TRBV2 to TRBJ1-5; D is possibly TRBD1 (5 bases). The J call may be mistaken, given a closer DNA end match to TRBJ2-3. The CDR3 has 13 amino acids. Germline V lookup: CDR1 SNHLY, CDR2 FYNNEI. For the CDR3, the DNA is TGTGCCAGCGACAGATATAGCAATCAGCCCCAGTATTTT. This sequence encodes CASDRYSNQPQYF.

The J gene is TRBJ1-1, the V gene TRBV6-6, with D uncertain. The germline CDR1 and CDR2 sequences are MNHNY and SVGAGI (reference sequence). Trimming shortened V by 0 bases and J by 0 bases, and 5 bases separated the two germline ends. The CDR3 has 14 amino acids. CDR3 in amino acids: CASSYSAVNTEAFF. The CDR3 DNA reads as TGTGCCAGCAGTTACTCCGCAGTGAACACTGAAGCTTTCTTT.

This chain links TRBV11-3 with TRBJ2-7; 11 nucleotides agree with TRBD2. Germline CDR1 and CDR2: SGHNT and YENEEA. The CDR3 is 15 residues long. Trimming took 2 bases from V and 6 from J; bases not matched to a gene: 6. The CDR3 nucleotides read TGTGCCAGCAGCTTATCCCTAGCGGGAGGTCGCGAGCAGTACTTC. It is translated as CASSLSLAGGREQYF.

The chain carries TRBV27 and TRBJ2-1, with 8 bases lining up with TRBD1. Germline CDR1 and CDR2: MNHEY and SMNVEV (reference sequence). The J segment lost 6 bases and the V segment lost 6 bases, leaving 10 bases of the junction unmatched. CDR3 length equals 15 residues. The CDR3 DNA sequence: TGTGCCAGCAGCCTCGGGACAGGCTCAGGCAATGAGCAGTTCTTC. Its translation: CASSLGTGSGNEQFF.

The gene calls are TRBV6-5 and TRBJ2-6; D gene uncertain. Trimming shortened V by 7 bases and J by 0 bases, and 7 bases separated the two germline ends. Germline-derived CDR1 and CDR2 are MNHEY and SVGAGI. The CDR3 covers 14 residues. The DNA for the CDR3 is TGTGCCAGCAACAGAGCCTCTGGGGCCAACGTCCTGACTTTC. It codes for CASNRASGANVLTF.

The chain joins TRBV7-2 to TRBJ2-5, with 10 bases aligning to TRBD2. Germline loops: CDR1 SGHTA, CDR2 FQGNSA. V lost 3 bases, J lost 5 bases, and 15 bases stayed unmatched. This CDR3 comprises 18 residues. CDR3 protein: CASSFPWSGRGQGETQYF. DNA of the CDR3: TGTGCCAGCAGCTTTCCCTGGAGCGGGAGGGGGCAGGGGGAGACCCAGTACTTC.

The chain recombines TRBV6-1 with TRBJ1-5; no firm D call. This CDR3 has 13 residues. Germline-derived CDR1 and CDR2 are MNHNS and SASEGT. Trimming stripped 6 bases from V and 0 bases from J, with 6 bases between. The CDR3 DNA reads TGTGCCAGCAGACACATTAGCAATCAGCCCCAGCATTTT. It yields the protein CASRHISNQPQHF.

V is TRBV7-9 and J is TRBJ1-5; possible D gene TRBD1, 6 bases. The CDR3 sequence is 14 residues long. Trimming cost V 5 bases and J 5 bases, with 13 bases left between them. Germline lookup yields CDR1 SEHNR and CDR2 FQNEAQ (reference sequence). DNA for the CDR3: TGTGCCAGCAGCAACGCAGGGGCTGATCAGCCCCAGCATTTT. Translating gives CASSNAGADQPQHF.

The chain has TRBV4-3 and TRBJ1-4; D is undetermined. The ends were cut back, 6 bases at V and 10 bases at J, with 18 bases in the middle. CDR3 length equals 14 residues. Looked up from germline, CDR1 is LGHNA and CDR2 is YSLEER. CDR3 region: CASRPDGNFPKLFF. The CDR3 coding sequence is TGCGCCAGCAGACCTGACGGGAATTTTCCAAAACTGTTTTTT.

This chain connects TRBV27 to TRBJ1-5; the D is unclear. In germline, CDR1 is MNHEY, CDR2 SMNVEV (reference sequence). There are 15 residues in the CDR3. V was pared by 0 bases and J by 5 bases, with 11 bases between. The DNA of the CDR3 is TGTGCCAGCAGTTTATCGGGCAGGCGGGATCAGCCCCAGCATTTT. This gives the protein CASSLSGRRDQPQHF.

The chain recombines TRBV19 with TRBJ1-4; D uncertain. Per the germline V gene, CDR1 is LNHDA and CDR2 is SQIVND (reference sequence). V was clipped by 5 bases and J by 7 bases, with 5 bases between them. CDR3 length: 11 residues. The CDR3: CASSRGEKLFF. For the CDR3, the DNA is TGTGCCAGTAGTCGGGGTGAAAAACTGTTTTTT.

The V gene is TRBV4-2, the J gene TRBJ1-5, with unresolved D. Trimming left V 0 bases short and J 0 bases short, with 9 bases between. Germline V gene data show CDR1 as LGHNA and CDR2 as YNFKEQ. CDR3 length: 16 residues. The CDR3 here is CASSQDPGNSNQPQHF. For the CDR3, the DNA is TGTGCCAGCAGCCAAGATCCCGGGAATAGCAATCAGCCCCAGCATTTT.

The rearrangement links TRBV7-6 to TRBJ2-6; TRBD2 is a possible D gene (5 bases). This CDR3 has 17 amino acids. Per the germline V gene, CDR1 is SGHVS and CDR2 is FNYEAQ. V lost 3 bases to trimming and J lost 1 base, with 13 bases between them. The CDR3: CASSFGVTPSGANVLTF. The DNA for the CDR3 is TGTGCCAGCAGCTTCGGGGTAACCCCGTCTGGGGCCAACGTCCTGACTTTC.

The rearrangement links TRBV27 to TRBJ1-6; 7 nucleotides match TRBD1. The CDR3 length is 15 residues. V gave up 6 bases and J gave up 9 bases; unmatched junction bases: 11. Germline V gene lookup returns CDR1 MNHEY and CDR2 SMNVEV (reference sequence). In DNA form, the CDR3 reads TGTGCCAGCAGGTCCTACAGGGGTAGGAGTTCACCCCTCCACTTT. The encoded protein is CASRSYRGRSSPLHF.

The chain carries TRBV15 and TRBJ2-5; D is possibly TRBD2 (6 bases). The V gene's germline CDR1 is LNHNV and CDR2 YYDKDF (reference sequence). V gave up 3 bases and J gave up 3 bases, with 8 bases separating them. CDR3 length: 13 amino acids. The CDR3 sequence is CATSRTRKETQYF. CDR3 in DNA: TGTGCCACCAGCAGGACTAGAAAAGAGACCCAGTACTTC.

The chain is built from TRBV6-6 and TRBJ1-1; D gene ambiguous. V was clipped by 5 bases and J by 4 bases, with 14 bases between them. The CDR3 consists of 14 residues. Germline CDR1 and CDR2: MNHNY and SVGAGI (reference sequence). The CDR3 loop reads CASSPLGSGTEAFF. In nucleotides, the CDR3 is TGTGCCAGCAGTCCGCTTGGGAGTGGCACTGAAGCTTTCTTT.

The chain links TRBV18 to TRBJ1-3, with a possible D match to TRBD1 (5 bases). This CDR3 has 15 residues. V was clipped by 6 bases and J by 0 bases, with 12 bases between them. The germline V gene encodes CDR1 KGHSH and CDR2 LQKENI. CDR3 DNA sequence: TGTGCCAGCTCGACGGACACCGTCTCTGGAAACACCATATATTTT. Protein product: CASSTDTVSGNTIYF.

The rearrangement uses TRBV29-1 and TRBJ1-2; 10 nucleotides agree with TRBD1. Germline V gives CDR1 SQVTM, CDR2 ANQGSEA. The CDR3 has 15 residues. V dropped 4 bases and J dropped 9; count of bases not matched to a gene: 14. CDR3 region: CSVGGPTGQGFRYTF. The CDR3 DNA reads as TGCAGCGTTGGGGGACCCACGGGACAGGGGTTTCGCTACACCTTC.

The chain uses TRBV5-6 and TRBJ2-7; tentative D call: TRBD1 (6 bases). The CDR3 extends over 13 amino acids. V lost 4 bases, J lost 6 bases, and 14 bases lay in between. Per the germline V gene, CDR1 is SGHDT and CDR2 is YYEEEE. The CDR3 nucleotides are TGTGCCAGCAGCCGCAGGGGCCCCGGCGAGCAGTACTTC. Protein: CASSRRGPGEQYF.

The chain uses TRBV29-1 and TRBJ1-3; 7 positions agree with TRBD1. Trimming took 6 bases from V and 4 from J; bases not matched to a gene: 9. Germline V lookup: CDR1 SQVTM, CDR2 ANQGSEA. The CDR3 consists of 14 residues. This chain's CDR3 is CSVATGARGNTIYF. In DNA, the CDR3 is TGCAGCGTCGCAACAGGGGCCCGCGGAAACACCATATATTTT.

The chain employs TRBV9 and TRBJ2-7; D is perhaps TRBD1 (6 bases). CDR1 is SGDLS, CDR2 YYNGEE, per germline. Trimming removed 3 bases at V and 2 bases at J, with 9 bases between. This CDR3 has 13 amino acids. CDR3 sequence (DNA): TGTGCCAGCAGCGGAGGACAGACCTACGAGCAGTACTTC. Its protein is CASSGGQTYEQYF.

The chain is built from TRBV2 and TRBJ1-2, with 8 bases fitting TRBD1. In germline, CDR1 is SNHLY, CDR2 FYNNEI. The CDR3 is 15 amino acids. Trimming at V came to 8 bases and at J to 7 bases, leaving 15 bases not matched to a gene. The CDR3 sequence is CASRILQGDGSGYTF. The DNA for the CDR3 is TGTGCCAGCCGCATACTACAGGGGGACGGTAGTGGCTACACCTTC.

The V gene is TRBV25-1, the J gene TRBJ1-1; D is undetermined. Germline CDR1 MGHDK, CDR2 SYGVNS. This CDR3 comprises 14 residues. The V and J ends lost 6 bases and 3 bases respectively, with 14 bases between them. Here the CDR3 DNA reads TGTGCCAGCAGGGCTACAGAGGGTTACACTGAAGCTTTCTTT. Encoded protein: CASRATEGYTEAFF.

Concerning this clone: Other DNA sequences in this sample translate to the same CDR3. The chain combines TRBV28 with TRBJ2-7, with D perhaps TRBD2 (5 bases). Trimming took 6 bases from V and 7 from J, leaving 13 bases between them. The germline gives CDR1 MDHEN, CDR2 SYDVKM. The CDR3 is 12 residues long. The CDR3 region is CASRGGLYEQYF. In DNA, the CDR3 is TGTGCCAGCAGGGGCGGGCTCTATGAGCAGTACTTC.

The genes are TRBV18 and TRBJ1-2; the D gene is possibly TRBD1 (5 bases). V dropped 10 bases and J dropped 4 bases, with 16 bases sitting between them. This CDR3 spans 13 amino acids. Per germline, CDR1 KGHSH and CDR2 LQKENI. Written as DNA, the CDR3 is TGTGCCACCAAACCGGGGGGAGGCTATGGCTACACCTTC. As protein: CATKPGGGYGYTF.

The V and J genes are TRBV29-1 and TRBJ2-2; D perhaps matches TRBD2 (5 bases). From germline, CDR1 is SQVTM and CDR2 ANQGSEA. V lost 3 bases, J lost 7 bases, and 12 bases lay in between. This CDR3 contains 13 residues. CDR3 region: CSVDRGPGGELFF. The CDR3, as DNA: TGCAGCGTTGATCGCGGGCCGGGCGGGGAGCTGTTTTTT.

V usage is TRBV4-3 and J usage is TRBJ2-7, with 7 bases identical to TRBD1. Germline-derived CDR1 and CDR2 are LGHNA and YSLEER. This CDR3 has 15 amino acids. Unmatched junction bases numbered 7, after V lost 0 bases and J lost 5 bases. As DNA, the CDR3 is TGCGCCAGCAGCCAAGAGGCAGGGGGTTTCCACGAGCAGTACTTC. Its protein is CASSQEAGGFHEQYF.

V and J are TRBV29-1 and TRBJ1-2; D is possibly TRBD1 (6 bases). From germline, CDR1 is SQVTM and CDR2 ANQGSEA. Trimming took 4 bases from V and 6 from J, leaving 9 bases between them. The CDR3 has 11 amino acids. The CDR3, as DNA: TGCAGCGTTGTGGGGGCGGATGGCTACACCTTC. It encodes CSVVGADGYTF.